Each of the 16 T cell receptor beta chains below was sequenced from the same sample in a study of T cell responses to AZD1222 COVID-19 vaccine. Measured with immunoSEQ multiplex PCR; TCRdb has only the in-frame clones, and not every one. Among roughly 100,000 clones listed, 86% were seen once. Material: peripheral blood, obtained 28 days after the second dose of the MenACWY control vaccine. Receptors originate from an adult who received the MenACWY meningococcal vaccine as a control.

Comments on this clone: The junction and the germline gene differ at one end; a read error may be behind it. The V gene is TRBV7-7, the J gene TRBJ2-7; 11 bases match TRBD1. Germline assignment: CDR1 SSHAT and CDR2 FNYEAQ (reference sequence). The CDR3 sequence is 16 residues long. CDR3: CASSPLTGQGVGEQYF. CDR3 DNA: TGTGCTAGCAGCCCACTAACGGGACAGGGGGTGGGGGAGCAGTACTTC.

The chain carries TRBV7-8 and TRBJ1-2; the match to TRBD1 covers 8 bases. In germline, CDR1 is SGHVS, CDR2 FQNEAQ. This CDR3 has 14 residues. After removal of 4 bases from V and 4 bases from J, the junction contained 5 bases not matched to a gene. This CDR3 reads CASSSGQGVYGYTF. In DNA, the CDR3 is TGTGCCAGCAGCTCTGGACAGGGAGTCTATGGCTACACCTTC.

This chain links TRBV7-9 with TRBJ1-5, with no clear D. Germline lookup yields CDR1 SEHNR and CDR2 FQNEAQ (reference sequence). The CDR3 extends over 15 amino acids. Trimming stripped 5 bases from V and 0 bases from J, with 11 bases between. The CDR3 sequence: CASSPAGGSNQPQHF. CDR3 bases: TGTGCCAGCAGCCCGGCGGGCGGTAGCAATCAGCCCCAGCATTTT.

The CDR3 coding sequence is TGCGCCAGCAGTGAGGGCAGGGGGCTCCAAGAGACCCAGTACTTC. Amino acid sequence: CASSEGRGLQETQYF. The genes are TRBV10-1 and TRBJ2-5, with 8 bases fitting TRBD1. The CDR3 runs 15 residues. The trim removed 2 bases at V and 1 base at J, leaving 3 bases unmatched. CDR1 and CDR2 from the germline V gene are WNHNN and SYGVQD (reference sequence).

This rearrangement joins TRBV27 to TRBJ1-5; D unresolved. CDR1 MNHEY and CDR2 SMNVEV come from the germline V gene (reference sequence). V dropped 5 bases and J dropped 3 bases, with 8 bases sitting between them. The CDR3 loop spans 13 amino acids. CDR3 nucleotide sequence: TGTGCCAGCAGTCCCCGACCCAATCAGCCCCAGCATTTT. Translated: CASSPRPNQPQHF.

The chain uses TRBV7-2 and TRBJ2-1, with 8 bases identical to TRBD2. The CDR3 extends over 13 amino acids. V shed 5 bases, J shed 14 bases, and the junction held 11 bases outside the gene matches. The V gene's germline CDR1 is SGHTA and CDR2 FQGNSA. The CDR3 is CASSPGGGTQKFF. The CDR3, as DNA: TGTGCCAGCAGCCCAGGCGGGGGGACCCAAAAGTTCTTC.

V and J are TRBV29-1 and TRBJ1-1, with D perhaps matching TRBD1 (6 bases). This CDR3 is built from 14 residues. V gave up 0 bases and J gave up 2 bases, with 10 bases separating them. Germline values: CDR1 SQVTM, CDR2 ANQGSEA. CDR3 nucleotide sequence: TGCAGCGTTGAAGAGGACAGCGGAAACACTGAAGCTTTCTTT. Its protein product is CSVEEDSGNTEAFF.

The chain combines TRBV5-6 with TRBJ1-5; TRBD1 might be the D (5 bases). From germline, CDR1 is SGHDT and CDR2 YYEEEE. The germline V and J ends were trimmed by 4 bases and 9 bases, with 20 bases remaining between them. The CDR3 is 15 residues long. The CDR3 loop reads CASSHTGRPPGPQHF. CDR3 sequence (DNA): TGTGCCAGCAGCCACACAGGTAGACCCCCAGGGCCCCAGCATTTT.

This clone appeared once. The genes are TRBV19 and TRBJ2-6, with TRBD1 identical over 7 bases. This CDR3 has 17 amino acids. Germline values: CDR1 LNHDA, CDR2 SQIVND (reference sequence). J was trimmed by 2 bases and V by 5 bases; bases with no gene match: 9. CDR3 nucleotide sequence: TGTGCCAGTAGTTCACGACAGGGCTTCCCTGGGGCCAACGTCCTGACTTTC. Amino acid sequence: CASSSRQGFPGANVLTF.

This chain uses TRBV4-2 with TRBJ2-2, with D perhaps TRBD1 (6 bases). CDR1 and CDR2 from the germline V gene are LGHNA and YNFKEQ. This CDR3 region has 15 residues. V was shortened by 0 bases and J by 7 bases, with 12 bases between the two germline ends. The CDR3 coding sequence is TGTGCCAGCAGCCAAGAGCGAAGGGGGATCGGGGAGCTGTTTTTT. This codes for CASSQERRGIGELFF.

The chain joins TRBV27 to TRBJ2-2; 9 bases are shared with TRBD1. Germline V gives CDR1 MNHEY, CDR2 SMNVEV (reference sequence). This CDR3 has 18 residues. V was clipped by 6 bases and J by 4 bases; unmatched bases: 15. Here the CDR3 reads CASSHTPTGTGSTGELFF. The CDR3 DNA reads TGTGCCAGCAGCCACACACCAACCGGGACAGGGAGCACCGGGGAGCTGTTTTTT.

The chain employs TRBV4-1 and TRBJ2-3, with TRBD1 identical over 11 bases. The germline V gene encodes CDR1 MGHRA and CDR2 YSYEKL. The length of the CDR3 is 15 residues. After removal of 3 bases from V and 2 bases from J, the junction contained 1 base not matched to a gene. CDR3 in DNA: TGCGCCAGCAGCCAGGGACAGGGGGTCACAGATACGCAGTATTTT. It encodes CASSQGQGVTDTQYF.

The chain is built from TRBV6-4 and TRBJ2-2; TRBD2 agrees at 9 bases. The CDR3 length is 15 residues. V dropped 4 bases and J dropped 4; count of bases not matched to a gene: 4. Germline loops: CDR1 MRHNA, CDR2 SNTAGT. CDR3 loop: CASSVSGGATGELFF. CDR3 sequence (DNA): TGTGCCAGCAGTGTTAGCGGGGGTGCCACCGGGGAGCTGTTTTTT.

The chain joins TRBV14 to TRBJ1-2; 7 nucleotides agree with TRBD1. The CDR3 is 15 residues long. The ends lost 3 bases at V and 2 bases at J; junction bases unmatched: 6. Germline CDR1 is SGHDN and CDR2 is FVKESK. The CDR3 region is CASSQLRGLNYGYTF. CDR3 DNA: TGTGCCAGCAGCCAGCTCAGGGGGTTAAACTATGGCTACACCTTC.

CDR3 coding DNA: TGTGCCAGCAGCAAGCGACAGGGGGCCAAGACCCAGTACTTC. It specifies CASSKRQGAKTQYF. The chain couples TRBV5-4 to TRBJ2-5; 10 bases match TRBD1. The CDR3 length is 14 residues. The germline gives CDR1 SGHNT, CDR2 YYREEE (reference sequence). The V gene end was trimmed by 4 bases and the J gene end by 6 bases; junction bases not matched to a gene: 6.

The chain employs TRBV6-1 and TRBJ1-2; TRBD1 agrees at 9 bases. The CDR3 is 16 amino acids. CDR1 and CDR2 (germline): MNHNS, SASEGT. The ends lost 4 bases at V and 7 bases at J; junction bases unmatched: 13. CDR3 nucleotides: TGTGCCAGCAGTGTGGTTAATCGAGGGGGACAGGGTGGCTACACCTTC. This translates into CASSVVNRGGQGGYTF.